The 20 T cell receptor beta chains below were found in one sample sequenced in a study of blood T cells in healthy people across ages. Together with a sample-barcoded 5' primer, a J-beta primer mix was included in a second PCR lasting roughly 6 to 12 cycles. TCRdb processed the 5' RACE reads anew with MiXCR; each CDR3 protein has one entry. The data hold 700,000 to 800,000 distinct CDR3 sequences, with approximately 39% observed a single time. Sequenced input: blood. The receptor set was obtained from an older woman in good health.

The gene calls are TRBV24-1 and TRBJ2-1; TRBD1 is a possible D gene (6 bases). Germline CDR1 and CDR2: KGHDR and SFDVKD. V was clipped by 2 bases and J by 8 bases, with 18 bases between them. The CDR3 contains 16 residues. The CDR3 DNA follows: TGTGCCACCAGTGATTCTTCTGACAGGCTGGGGGATGAGCAGTTCTTC. It yields the protein CATSDSSDRLGDEQFF.

The chain links TRBV14 to TRBJ1-6; no clear D gene. The CDR3 contains 14 residues. In germline, CDR1 is SGHDN, CDR2 FVKESK. Trimming pared 0 bases from V and 7 bases from J, leaving 7 bases between. The DNA for the CDR3 is TGTGCCAGCAGCCAAGAGTGGCGGAATTCACCCCTCCACTTT. Translating it yields CASSQEWRNSPLHF.

The rearrangement uses TRBV20-1 and TRBJ2-1, with D maybe TRBD2 (6 bases). This CDR3 has 15 residues. Germline CDR1 DFQATT, CDR2 SNEGSKA (reference sequence). V was cut by 0 bases and J by 4 bases, with 13 bases left in between. The CDR3 is CSARDRGLAYNEQFF. CDR3 nucleotides: TGCAGTGCTAGAGATCGGGGTCTAGCGTACAATGAGCAGTTCTTC.

About this clonotype itself: With a much larger clone just one base away, this may be a read error. V is TRBV29-1 and J is TRBJ1-2; possible D gene TRBD1, 5 bases. Germline V lookup: CDR1 SQVTM, CDR2 ANQGSEA. The CDR3 spans 12 residues. In nucleotides, the CDR3 is TGCAGCGTGCGGTTCAGGGACTATGACTACACCTTC. It specifies CSVRFRDYDYTF.

The chain joins TRBV20-1 to TRBJ1-5; 10 positions agree with TRBD1. The germline V gene has CDR1 DFQATT and CDR2 SNEGSKA (reference sequence). The CDR3 has 17 amino acids. V was clipped by 3 bases and J by 5 bases; unmatched bases: 13. CDR3 nucleotide sequence: TGCAGTGCTAGCAGGGCCGGGACAGGGGAGCGGGATCAGCCCCAGCATTTT. This codes for CSASRAGTGERDQPQHF.

This clonotype has a handful of counts. The chain is built from TRBV11-1 and TRBJ2-5; the match to TRBD1 covers 11 bases. V dropped 0 bases and J dropped 6; count of bases not matched to a gene: 3. Germline V gene sequence: CDR1 SGHAT, CDR2 FQDESV (reference sequence). The CDR3 is 15 amino acids. The CDR3 reads CASSLARTGGKTQYF. For the CDR3, the DNA is TGTGCCAGCAGCTTAGCCCGGACAGGGGGCAAGACCCAGTACTTC.

The chain joins TRBV29-1 to TRBJ1-2; D may be TRBD1 (6 bases). The CDR3 extends over 13 amino acids. The V end was cut by 3 bases, the J end by 2 bases, with 10 bases between. Per germline, CDR1 SQVTM and CDR2 ANQGSEA. CDR3 loop: CSVDQGGNYGYTF. CDR3 DNA sequence: TGCAGCGTTGATCAAGGGGGAAACTATGGCTACACCTTC.

The chain couples TRBV27 to TRBJ2-5; 7 bases map to TRBD1. The ends lost 6 bases at V and 4 bases at J; junction bases unmatched: 11. CDR1 is MNHEY, CDR2 SMNVEV, per germline (reference sequence). The CDR3 spans 15 residues. Here the CDR3 reads CASRPPLKGAETQYF. DNA for the CDR3: TGTGCCAGCAGGCCACCGCTAAAGGGGGCAGAGACCCAGTACTTC.

This clonotype was picked up many times. The rearrangement links TRBV27 to TRBJ2-1, with 8 bases aligning to TRBD1. This CDR3 spans 11 amino acids. Per germline, CDR1 MNHEY and CDR2 SMNVEV (reference sequence). V was clipped by 10 bases and J by 9 bases; unmatched bases: 5. The CDR3 bases are TGTGCCACCTATACAGGGGGTGAGCAGTTCTTC. Protein: CATYTGGEQFF.

The gene calls are TRBV20-1 and TRBJ2-1; 8 bases fit TRBD2. In germline, CDR1 is DFQATT, CDR2 SNEGSKA (reference sequence). The CDR3 has 16 amino acids. The V and J ends lost 5 bases and 0 bases, in that order; junction bases with no gene match: 9. CDR3 bases: TGCAGTGCTTTACCACGGGGGGGGAGCTCCTACAATGAGCAGTTCTTC. This sequence encodes CSALPRGGSSYNEQFF.

Only a few counts were recorded for this clonotype. The chain couples TRBV20-1 to TRBJ2-3; TRBD2 might be the D (5 bases). V was shortened by 7 bases and J by 7 bases, with 18 bases between the two germline ends. The CDR3 runs to 13 residues. From germline, CDR1 is DFQATT and CDR2 SNEGSKA (reference sequence). The CDR3 protein is CSGAPGEGYTQYF. DNA of the CDR3: TGCAGTGGAGCCCCCGGGGAAGGATATACGCAGTATTTT.

This clonotype has only a few counts. Written as DNA, the CDR3 is TGTGCCAGCAGGGCTCCCGAAGCGGGGCCCATGTACGAGCAGTACTTC. Its translation is CASRAPEAGPMYEQYF. The V and J genes are TRBV28 and TRBJ2-7, with 7 bases identical to TRBD2. From germline, CDR1 is MDHEN and CDR2 SYDVKM. The V segment lost 6 bases and the J segment 4 bases; nucleotides outside the gene matches: 15. The CDR3 has 16 amino acids.

CDR3 coding DNA: TGTGCCAGCAGAAAAGGTGGGGACTCTGGGGCCAACGTCCTGACTTTC. It yields the protein CASRKGGDSGANVLTF. The chain links TRBV3-1 to TRBJ2-6; D is ambiguous. Per germline, CDR1 LGHDT and CDR2 YNNKEL (reference sequence). This CDR3 is built from 16 residues. Trimming left V 6 bases short and J 0 bases short, with 12 bases between.

V and J are TRBV20-1 and TRBJ2-6; maybe TRBD1 (5 bases). The CDR3 runs 15 residues. Germline loops: CDR1 DFQATT, CDR2 SNEGSKA (reference sequence). Deletions cut 6 bases from V and 0 bases from J, with 12 bases between. The CDR3 here is CSARTPGSGANVLTF. DNA for the CDR3: TGCAGTGCGCGGACACCCGGCTCTGGGGCCAACGTCCTGACTTTC.

V gene TRBV6-5 combines with J gene TRBJ1-6, with a tentative D call TRBD1 (5 bases). CDR1 and CDR2 (germline): MNHEY, SVGAGI. Trimming cost V 6 bases and J 10 bases, with 16 bases left between them. This CDR3 has 14 amino acids. CDR3 in DNA: TGTGCCAGCAGCCCCCCGGGGACGCACTCACCCCTCCACTTT. Translating it yields CASSPPGTHSPLHF.

This chain links TRBV20-1 with TRBJ2-2; maybe TRBD1 (5 bases). V was clipped by 6 bases and J by 5 bases, with 7 bases between them. Germline values: CDR1 DFQATT, CDR2 SNEGSKA (reference sequence). The CDR3 covers 11 residues. The CDR3 reads CSASGTGELFF. CDR3 DNA: TGCAGTGCCTCAGGGACCGGGGAGCTGTTTTTT.

This clonotype was recorded at least ten times. V gene TRBV6-5 combines with J gene TRBJ1-2, with TRBD1 as a possible D gene (5 bases). V was clipped by 5 bases and J by 6 bases, with 19 bases between them. CDR1 is MNHEY and CDR2 is SVGAGI in the germline V gene. The CDR3 totals 15 residues. The CDR3 sequence: CASSPTREGYDGYTF. The CDR3 nucleotides read TGTGCCAGCAGTCCTACCAGGGAGGGATACGATGGCTACACCTTC.

A few counts support this clonotype. CDR3 coding DNA: TGTGCCAGCAGCTTATTTCTGCGGGAGGGTGAGACCCAGTACTTC. Residues: CASSLFLREGETQYF. The rearrangement links TRBV7-2 to TRBJ2-5; 9 nucleotides agree with TRBD2. Germline V gene lookup returns CDR1 SGHTA and CDR2 FQGNSA. This CDR3 is 15 amino acids long. Losses at the gene ends were 2 bases for V and 5 bases for J; bases not matched to a gene: 6.

The chain couples TRBV5-1 to TRBJ2-5; tentative D call: TRBD2 (6 bases). This CDR3 region has 16 residues. Germline CDR1 reads SGHRS; CDR2 reads YFSETQ. V shed 4 bases and J shed 2 bases, with 18 bases lying between them. CDR3 sequence: CASSPRDAVRQETQYF. The CDR3 coding sequence is TGCGCCAGCAGCCCGCGGGACGCCGTCAGACAAGAGACCCAGTACTTC.

The chain couples TRBV20-1 to TRBJ1-4, with a tentative D call TRBD1 (6 bases). The CDR3 runs 12 residues. The ends were cut back, 7 bases at V and 8 bases at J, with 14 bases in the middle. CDR1 and CDR2 from the germline V gene are DFQATT and SNEGSKA (reference sequence). CDR3 in amino acids: CSVQGRGEKLFF. The CDR3 DNA reads as TGCAGTGTACAGGGCAGAGGGGAAAAACTGTTTTTT.